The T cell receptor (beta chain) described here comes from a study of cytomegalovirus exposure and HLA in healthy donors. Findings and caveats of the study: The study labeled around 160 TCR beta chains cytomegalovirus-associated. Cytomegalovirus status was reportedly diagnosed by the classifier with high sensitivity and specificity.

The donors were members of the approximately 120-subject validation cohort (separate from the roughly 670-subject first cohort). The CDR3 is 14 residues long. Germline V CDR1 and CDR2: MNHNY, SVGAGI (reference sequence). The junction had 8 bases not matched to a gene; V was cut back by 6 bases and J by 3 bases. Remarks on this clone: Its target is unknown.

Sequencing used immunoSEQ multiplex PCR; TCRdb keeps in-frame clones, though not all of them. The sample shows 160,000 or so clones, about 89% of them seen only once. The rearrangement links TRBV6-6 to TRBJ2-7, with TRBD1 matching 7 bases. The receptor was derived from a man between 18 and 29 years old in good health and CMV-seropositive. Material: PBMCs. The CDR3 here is CASSPTGDGYEQYF. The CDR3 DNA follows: TGTGCCAGCAGCCCCACAGGGGACGGCTACGAGCAGTACTTC.